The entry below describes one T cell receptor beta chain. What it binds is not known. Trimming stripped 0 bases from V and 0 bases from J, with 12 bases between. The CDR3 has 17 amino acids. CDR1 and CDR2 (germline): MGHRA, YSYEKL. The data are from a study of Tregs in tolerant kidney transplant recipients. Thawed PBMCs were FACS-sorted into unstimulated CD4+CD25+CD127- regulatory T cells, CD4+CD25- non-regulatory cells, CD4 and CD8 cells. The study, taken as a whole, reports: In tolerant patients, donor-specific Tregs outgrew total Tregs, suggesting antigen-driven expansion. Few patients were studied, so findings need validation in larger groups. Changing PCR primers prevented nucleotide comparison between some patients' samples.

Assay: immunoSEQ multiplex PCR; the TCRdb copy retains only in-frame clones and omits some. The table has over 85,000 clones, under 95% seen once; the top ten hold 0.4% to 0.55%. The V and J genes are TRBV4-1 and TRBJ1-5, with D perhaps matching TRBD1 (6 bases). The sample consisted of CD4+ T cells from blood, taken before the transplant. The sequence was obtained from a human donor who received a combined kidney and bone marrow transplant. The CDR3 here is CASSQDSGTYSNQPQHF. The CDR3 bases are TGCGCCAGCAGCCAAGATTCAGGGACATATAGCAATCAGCCCCAGCATTTT.